Given below is one T cell receptor (beta chain) in context. Sequenced by immunoSEQ multiplex PCR; TCRdb stores in-frame clones only, minus some. This sample yields roughly 2.6 million clones, of which roughly 92% are seen a single time; over 0.12% belongs to the top ten. This record comes from a study of shared clonotypes between healthy human individuals. At the level of the study: Donors, aged 18 to 49, were a couple of women and a few men.

There were no recent acute infections or vaccinations among the donors, who were healthy HIV-negative adults. From CD4+ cells came CD45RA+ naive and CD45RA-negative memory subsets. CDR3 length: 17 amino acids. Germline V CDR1 and CDR2: LNHDA, SQIVND (reference sequence). J gave up 2 bases and V 3 bases, and 10 bases lay outside the gene matches. The genes are TRBV19 and TRBJ1-5, with 7 bases that match TRBD1. Source material: naive CD4+ T cells sorted from blood. Subset denoted: CD45RA+ positively selected. This clonotype originated in a man between 18 and 29 years old in good health. CDR3 amino acids: CASSMGKGALGNQPQHF. The CDR3 DNA sequence: TGTGCCAGTAGTATGGGGAAGGGGGCTTTGGGCAATCAGCCCCAGCATTTT.